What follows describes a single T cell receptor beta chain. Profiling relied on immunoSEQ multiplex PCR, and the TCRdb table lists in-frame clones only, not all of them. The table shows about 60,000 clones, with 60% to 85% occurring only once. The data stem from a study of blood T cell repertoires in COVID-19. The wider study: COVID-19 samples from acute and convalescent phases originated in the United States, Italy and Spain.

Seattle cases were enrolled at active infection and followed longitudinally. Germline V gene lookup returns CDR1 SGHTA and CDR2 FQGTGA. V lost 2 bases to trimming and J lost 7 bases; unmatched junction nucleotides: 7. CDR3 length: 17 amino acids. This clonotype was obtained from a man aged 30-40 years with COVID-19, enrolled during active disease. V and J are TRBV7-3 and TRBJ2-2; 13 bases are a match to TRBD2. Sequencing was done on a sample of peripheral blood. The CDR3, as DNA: TGTGCCAGCAGCTTATCCCAACTAGCGGGAGGGGTCGGGGAGCTGTTTTTT. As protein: CASSLSQLAGGVGELFF.